The 26 T cell receptor beta chains below were found in one sample sequenced in a study of blood T cell repertoires in COVID-19 (dated by TCRdb to the early 2020s). The library relied on the immunoSEQ multiplex PCR assay. Sourced from immuneACCESS, this table was stored by TCRdb with only in-frame sequences that have V and J called. A share of the clones is absent; for the studies checked, an unresolved V gene accounts for under half, and the remainder has no known explanation. The sample table records about 350,000 clones; about 90% of these occur just once. The leading ten clones occupy roughly 1% of the sample. Material for sequencing was PBMCs or T cells enriched from blood (not recorded which). The origin of the receptors is a woman aged 25 to 39 who had recovered from COVID-19.

This clone was picked up one time. J is TRBJ2-1 and V is TRBV7-2; D gene uncertain. Per germline, CDR1 SGHTA and CDR2 FQGNSA. V lost 1 base, J lost 4 bases, and 17 bases lay in between. CDR3 length equals 17 residues. The CDR3 reads CASSLGPPSLKYNEQFF. Written as DNA, the CDR3 is TGTGCCAGCAGCTTAGGTCCCCCCTCCCTAAAATACAATGAGCAGTTCTTC.

The chain has TRBV18 and TRBJ2-1; 8 nucleotides align to TRBD2. The CDR3 totals 15 residues. The J segment lost 6 bases and the V segment lost 6 bases, leaving 10 bases of the junction unmatched. The germline gives CDR1 KGHSH, CDR2 LQKENI. The CDR3 nucleotides read TGTGCCAGCTCTCGACGGGGGGGCGAGGGCAATGAGCAGTTCTTC. Translating it yields CASSRRGGEGNEQFF.

This rearrangement joins TRBV5-1 to TRBJ1-2, with TRBD1 identical over 10 bases. In germline, CDR1 is SGHRS, CDR2 YFSETQ. Losses at the gene ends were 5 bases for V and 2 bases for J; bases not matched to a gene: 9. The CDR3 spans 16 residues. CDR3: CASRLGTGDWNYGYTF. CDR3 nucleotides: TGCGCCAGCAGGCTCGGGACAGGGGATTGGAACTATGGCTACACCTTC.

As DNA, the CDR3 is TGTGCCAGCAGTGAAGACAAGAACACTGAAGCTTTCTTT. This sequence encodes CASSEDKNTEAFF. V and J are TRBV9 and TRBJ1-1, with D hard to call. Germline lookup yields CDR1 SGDLS and CDR2 YYNGEE. This CDR3 has 13 residues. The V end was cut by 5 bases, the J end by 1 base, with 9 bases between.

This chain's CDR3 is CASSTTGGNTEAFF. The CDR3 bases are TGTGCCAGCAGTACGACAGGGGGCAACACTGAAGCTTTCTTT. The chain employs TRBV28 and TRBJ1-1; TRBD1 agrees at 10 bases. V shed 5 bases and J 2 bases; nucleotides not matched to a gene: 2. CDR3 size: 14 residues. Germline CDR1 and CDR2: MDHEN and SYDVKM.

The CDR3 DNA is TGTGCCAGCACGACACTGGGCACGAGCTCCTACAATGAGCAGTTCTTC. Translated, it gives CASTTLGTSSYNEQFF. V gene TRBV7-9 combines with J gene TRBJ2-1; D remains unclear. V was cut by 7 bases and J by 0 bases, with 16 bases left in between. This CDR3 region has 16 residues. Germline lookup yields CDR1 SEHNR and CDR2 FQNEAQ (reference sequence).

The chain is built from TRBV11-2 and TRBJ2-7; D is perhaps TRBD1 (7 bases). V lost 5 bases, J lost 0 bases, and 20 bases lay in between. The CDR3 consists of 17 residues. The germline gives CDR1 SGHAT, CDR2 FQNNGV. DNA of the CDR3: TGTGCCAGCAGCCAGAGGAGGGGGCAGGGGGTCTCCTACGAGCAGTACTTC. Translating it yields CASSQRRGQGVSYEQYF.

The gene calls are TRBV7-9 and TRBJ2-5; D call uncertain. Trimming took 5 bases from V and 2 from J, leaving 12 bases between them. CDR1 and CDR2 (germline): SEHNR, FQNEAQ (reference sequence). The CDR3 contains 14 residues. The CDR3: CASSRPGPQETQYF. The CDR3 DNA reads as TGTGCCAGCAGCCGGCCGGGTCCACAAGAGACCCAGTACTTC.

The chain couples TRBV5-6 to TRBJ2-5, with D hard to call. Germline CDR1 SGHDT, CDR2 YYEEEE. This CDR3 has 14 residues. The V end was cut by 4 bases, the J end by 1 base, with 11 bases between. This CDR3 is CASSPTRIQETQYF. As DNA, the CDR3 is TGTGCCAGCAGCCCGACACGAATCCAAGAGACCCAGTACTTC.

The chain links TRBV10-3 to TRBJ1-6; the match to TRBD1 covers 9 bases. The CDR3 covers 16 residues. From germline, CDR1 is ENHRY and CDR2 SYGVKD. V dropped 3 bases and J dropped 10; count of bases not matched to a gene: 10. For the CDR3, the DNA is TGTGCCATCAGTGAAACAGGGGGCGATACGGCATCACCCCTCCACTTT. Its translation is CAISETGGDTASPLHF.

CDR3 region: CASRSGTPTSYNSPLHF. The CDR3 DNA reads TGTGCCAGTAGATCGGGAACTCCAACCTCCTATAATTCACCCCTCCACTTT. The J gene is TRBJ1-6, the V gene TRBV19; D is unclear. V was cut by 6 bases and J by 0 bases, with 15 bases left in between. The CDR3 is made up of 17 amino acids. Germline V gene lookup returns CDR1 LNHDA and CDR2 SQIVND (reference sequence).

The CDR3 sequence: CASSRITGTGDAYEQYF. The CDR3 bases are TGCGCCAGCAGCCGTATCACCGGGACAGGGGACGCCTACGAGCAGTACTTC. The chain has TRBV4-3 and TRBJ2-7; TRBD1 matches at 10 bases. This CDR3 has 17 residues. After removal of 4 bases from V and 2 bases from J, the junction contained 11 bases not matched to a gene. Germline V gene data show CDR1 as LGHNA and CDR2 as YSLEER.

There are a few counts of this clone. The sample contains more than one DNA sequence encoding this CDR3. J is TRBJ1-5 and V is TRBV19, with a tentative D call TRBD1 (6 bases). CDR3 length: 14 amino acids. The ends were cut back, 1 base at V and 2 bases at J, with 6 bases in the middle. Looked up from germline, CDR1 is LNHDA and CDR2 is SQIVND (reference sequence). The DNA for the CDR3 is TGTGCCAGTAGTATAGCAGGGGGCAATCAGCCCCAGCATTTT. It encodes CASSIAGGNQPQHF.

V is TRBV5-1 and J is TRBJ2-5, with 13 bases aligning to TRBD2. There are 16 residues in the CDR3. Trimming at V came to 0 bases and at J to 4 bases, leaving 3 bases not matched to a gene. Germline assignment: CDR1 SGHRS and CDR2 YFSETQ. CDR3 loop: CASSLELAGGPETQYF. In DNA, the CDR3 is TGCGCCAGCAGCTTGGAACTAGCGGGGGGGCCAGAGACCCAGTACTTC.

V gene TRBV27 combines with J gene TRBJ2-6; 7 bases match TRBD1. Germline V gene sequence: CDR1 MNHEY, CDR2 SMNVEV (reference sequence). With 0 bases clipped from V and 6 bases from J, the junction kept 5 bases outside the gene matches. The CDR3 has 16 residues. The CDR3 reads CASSLSRGTVANVLTF. CDR3 nucleotide sequence: TGTGCCAGCAGTTTATCACGTGGGACAGTGGCCAACGTCCTGACTTTC.

The genes are TRBV7-9 and TRBJ2-7, with D tentatively TRBD1 (6 bases). The CDR3 is 13 residues long. CDR1 is SEHNR, CDR2 FQNEAQ, per germline (reference sequence). The V end lost 4 bases, the J end lost 6 bases, and 13 bases lay between the germline ends. CDR3 region: CASSYTGLSEQYF. For the CDR3, the DNA is TGTGCCAGCAGCTACACAGGGCTTAGCGAGCAGTACTTC.

This sequence joins TRBV28 and TRBJ1-2; D gene unclear. Trimming cost V 3 bases and J 7 bases, with 15 bases left between them. Looked up from germline, CDR1 is MDHEN and CDR2 is SYDVKM. The CDR3 runs to 14 residues. CDR3 sequence: CASSLPPARGGYTF. In DNA form, the CDR3 reads TGTGCCAGCAGTTTGCCCCCCGCCCGAGGTGGCTACACCTTC.

Here the CDR3 DNA reads TGTGCCAGCAGCTCCGGACTAGCGGGGATCACAGATACGCAGTATTTT. Translated: CASSSGLAGITDTQYF. The chain recombines TRBV7-2 with TRBJ2-3; 12 bases are a match to TRBD2. From germline, CDR1 is SGHTA and CDR2 FQGNSA. The CDR3 length is 16 residues. The V and J ends lost 4 bases and 2 bases, in that order; junction bases with no gene match: 4.

The CDR3 loop is CASSPPHSKAYEQYF. In DNA form, the CDR3 reads TGTGCCAGCAGCCCCCCTCACAGCAAAGCCTACGAGCAGTACTTC. The V gene is TRBV7-9, the J gene TRBJ2-7, with unresolved D. Per germline, CDR1 SEHNR and CDR2 FQNEAQ (reference sequence). Trimming stripped 5 bases from V and 2 bases from J, with 16 bases between. The CDR3 sequence is 15 residues long.

This chain links TRBV7-2 with TRBJ1-6; the match to TRBD1 covers 7 bases. This CDR3 spans 15 amino acids. Unmatched junction bases numbered 8, after V lost 5 bases and J lost 7 bases. The germline CDR1 and CDR2 sequences are SGHTA and FQGNSA. CDR3 residues: CASSPQTGLNSPLHF. CDR3 coding DNA: TGTGCCAGCAGCCCCCAGACAGGGTTAAATTCACCCCTCCACTTT.

V is TRBV5-1 and J is TRBJ2-3, with 7 bases that match TRBD2. Germline CDR1 is SGHRS and CDR2 is YFSETQ. The CDR3 covers 15 residues. The V gene end was trimmed by 7 bases and the J gene end by 3 bases; junction bases not matched to a gene: 11. The DNA for the CDR3 is TGCGCCAGCGGGGTCAGCGGGGCACGGACAGATACGCAGTATTTT. This gives the protein CASGVSGARTDTQYF.

The chain joins TRBV7-9 to TRBJ1-2; unclear D gene. The V and J ends lost 3 bases and 3 bases respectively, with 8 bases between them. The CDR3 contains 13 residues. Germline loops: CDR1 SEHNR, CDR2 FQNEAQ (reference sequence). CDR3 sequence (DNA): TGTGCCAGCAGCTTCCAGGCAGACTATGGCTACACCTTC. It translates to CASSFQADYGYTF.

The gene calls are TRBV28 and TRBJ1-5, with D hard to call. The CDR3 has 15 amino acids. V lost 4 bases to trimming and J lost 0 bases, with 10 bases between them. Germline V CDR1 and CDR2: MDHEN, SYDVKM. The CDR3 nucleotides read TGTGCCAGCAGTTCGTTGGGCTATAGCAATCAGCCCCAGCATTTT. The encoded protein is CASSSLGYSNQPQHF. Variable domain in full (rest from reference TRBV28 and TRBJ1-5): DVKVTQSSRYLVKRTGEKVFLECVQDMDHENMFWYRQDPGLGLRLIYFSYDVKMKEKGDIPEGYSVSREKKERFSLILESASTNQTSMYLCASSSLGYSNQPQHFGDGTRLSIL.

This chain joins TRBV14 and TRBJ1-2, with D maybe TRBD1 (5 bases). There are 14 residues in the CDR3. Germline-derived CDR1 and CDR2 are SGHDN and FVKESK. The ends were cut back, 1 base at V and 2 bases at J, with 8 bases in the middle. The CDR3 DNA sequence: TGTGCCAGCAGCCAAGTGGGGCCAAACTATGGCTACACCTTC. Translated, it gives CASSQVGPNYGYTF.

This CDR3 is CASSYSSGGGHTQYF. Here the CDR3 DNA reads TGTGCCAGCAGTTACTCTAGCGGGGGGGGGCATACGCAGTATTTT. This chain uses TRBV6-2 or TRBV6-3 with TRBJ2-3; 11 bases are shared with TRBD2. This CDR3 is built from 15 residues. CDR1 and CDR2 from the germline V gene are MNHEY and SVGEGT. Trimming at V came to 0 bases and at J to 7 bases, leaving 3 bases not matched to a gene.

The chain is built from TRBV10-1 and TRBJ1-1; possibly TRBD1 for D (5 bases). V lost 6 bases and J 0 bases, leaving 8 bases between the germline ends. CDR3 length equals 13 residues. Germline CDR1 WNHNN, CDR2 SYGVQD (reference sequence). CDR3 amino acids: CASRTEVNTEAFF. In nucleotides, the CDR3 is TGCGCCAGCAGGACAGAGGTGAACACTGAAGCTTTCTTT.